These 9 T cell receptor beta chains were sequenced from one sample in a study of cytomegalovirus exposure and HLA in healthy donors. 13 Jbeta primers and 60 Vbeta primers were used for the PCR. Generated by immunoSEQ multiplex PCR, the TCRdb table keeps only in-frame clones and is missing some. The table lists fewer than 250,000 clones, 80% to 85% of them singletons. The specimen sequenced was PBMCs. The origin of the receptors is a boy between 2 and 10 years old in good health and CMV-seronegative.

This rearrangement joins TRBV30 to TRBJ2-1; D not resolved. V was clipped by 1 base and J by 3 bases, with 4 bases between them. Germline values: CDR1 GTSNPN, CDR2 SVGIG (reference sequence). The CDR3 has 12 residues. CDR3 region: CAWSGSYNEQFF. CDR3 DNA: TGTGCCTGGAGTGGGAGCTACAATGAGCAGTTCTTC.

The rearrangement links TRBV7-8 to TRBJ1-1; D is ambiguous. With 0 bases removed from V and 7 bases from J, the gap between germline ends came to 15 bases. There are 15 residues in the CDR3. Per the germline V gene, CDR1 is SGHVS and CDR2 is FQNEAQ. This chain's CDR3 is CASSLAGGLLGEAFF. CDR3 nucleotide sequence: TGTGCCAGCAGCTTAGCGGGCGGGCTCCTTGGTGAAGCTTTCTTT.

In DNA form, the CDR3 reads TGTGCCAGCAGTTCCCCTGCCGGGACAGGGGTGGTTGAGCAGTTCTTC. This gives the protein CASSSPAGTGVVEQFF. The chain couples TRBV6-5 to TRBJ2-1; TRBD1 aligns across 10 bases. Germline-derived CDR1 and CDR2 are MNHEY and SVGAGI. CDR3 size: 16 residues. With V trimmed by 4 bases and J by 9 bases, 12 bases remained unmatched.

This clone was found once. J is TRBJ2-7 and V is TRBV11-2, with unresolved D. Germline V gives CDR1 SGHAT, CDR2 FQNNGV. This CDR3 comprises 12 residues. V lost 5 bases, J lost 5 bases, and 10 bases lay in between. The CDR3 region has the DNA TGTGCCAGCAGCGCTGTTTCTAACGAGCAGTACTTC. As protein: CASSAVSNEQYF.

The CDR3 reads CASSYSIGLAGNTIYF. CDR3 coding DNA: TGTGCCAGCAGTTACTCGATCGGTCTTGCTGGAAACACCATATATTTT. The gene calls are TRBV6-5 and TRBJ1-3, with unresolved D. Per the germline V gene, CDR1 is MNHEY and CDR2 is SVGAGI. The CDR3 consists of 16 residues. Trimming took 0 bases from V and 2 from J, leaving 11 bases between them.

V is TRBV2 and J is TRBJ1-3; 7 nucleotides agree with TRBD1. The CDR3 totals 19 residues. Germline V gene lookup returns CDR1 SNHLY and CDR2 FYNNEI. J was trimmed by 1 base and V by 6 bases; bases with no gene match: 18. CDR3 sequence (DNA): TGTGCCAGCAGAACGGACCTTAATGGGCAGGGGGGTTCTGGAAACACCATATATTTT. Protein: CASRTDLNGQGGSGNTIYF. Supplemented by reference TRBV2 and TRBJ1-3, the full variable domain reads EPEVTQTPSHQVTQMGQEVILRCVPISNHLYFYWYRQILGQKVEFLVSFYNNEISEKSEIFDDQFSVERPDGSNFTLKIRSTKLEDSAMYFCASRTDLNGQGGSGNTIYFGEGSWLTVV.

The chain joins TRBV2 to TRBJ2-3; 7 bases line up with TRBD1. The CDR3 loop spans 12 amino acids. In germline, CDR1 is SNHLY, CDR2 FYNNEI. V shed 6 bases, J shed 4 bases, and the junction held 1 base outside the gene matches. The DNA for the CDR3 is TGTGCCAGCAGCGACAGGGCAGATACGCAGTATTTT. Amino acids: CASSDRADTQYF.

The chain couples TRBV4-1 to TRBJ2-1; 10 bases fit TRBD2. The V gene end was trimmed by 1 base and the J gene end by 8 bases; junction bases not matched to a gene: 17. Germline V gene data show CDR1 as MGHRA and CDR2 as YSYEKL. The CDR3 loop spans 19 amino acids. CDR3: CASSQAAAGGPGAPDEQFF. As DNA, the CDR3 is TGCGCCAGCAGCCAAGCTGCAGCGGGAGGGCCGGGTGCTCCGGATGAGCAGTTCTTC.

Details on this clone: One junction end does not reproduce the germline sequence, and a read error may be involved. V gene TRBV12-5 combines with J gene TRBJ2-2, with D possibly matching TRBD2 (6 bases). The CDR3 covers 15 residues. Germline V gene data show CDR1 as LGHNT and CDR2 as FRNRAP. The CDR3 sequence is CASGSAGLQHRGAVF. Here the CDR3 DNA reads TGTGCTAGTGGTTCGGCGGGACTCCAACACCGGGGAGCTGTTTTT.